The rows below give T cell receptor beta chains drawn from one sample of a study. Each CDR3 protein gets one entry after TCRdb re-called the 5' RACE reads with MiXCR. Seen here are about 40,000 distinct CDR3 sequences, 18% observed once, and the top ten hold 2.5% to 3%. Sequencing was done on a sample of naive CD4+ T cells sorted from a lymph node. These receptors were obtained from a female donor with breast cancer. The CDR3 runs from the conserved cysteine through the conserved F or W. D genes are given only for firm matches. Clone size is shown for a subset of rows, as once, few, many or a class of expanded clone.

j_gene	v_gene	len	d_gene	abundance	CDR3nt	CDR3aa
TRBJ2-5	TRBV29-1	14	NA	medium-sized	TGCAGCGTCTCGGGACTCCGAACAAGCGAGACCCAGTACTTC	CSVSGLRTSETQYF
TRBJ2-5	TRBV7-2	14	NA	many	TGTGCCAGCAGCTTAGAGACGTACCAAGAGACCCAGTACTTC	CASSLETYQETQYF
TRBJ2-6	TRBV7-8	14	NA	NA	TGTGCCAGCAGCAAGATCTCTGGGGCCAACGTCCTGACTTTC	CASSKISGANVLTF
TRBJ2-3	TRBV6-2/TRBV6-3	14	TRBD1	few	TGTGCCAGTACCGAGGGACAGAGCACAGATACGCAGTATTTT	CASTEGQSTDTQYF
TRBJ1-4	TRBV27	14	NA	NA	TGTGCCAGCAGTTTACAGGGTTCAGGGTGGAAACTGTTTTTT	CASSLQGSGWKLFF
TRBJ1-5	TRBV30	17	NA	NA	TGTGCCTGGAGTGAACCCCCCCCTGACAGATCAGGACAGCCCCAGCATTTT	CAWSEPPPDRSGQPQHF
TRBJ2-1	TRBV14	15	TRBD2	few	TGTGCCAGCACCCCAACTAGCGGGCGCTCGAGTGAGCAGTTCTTC	CASTPTSGRSSEQFF
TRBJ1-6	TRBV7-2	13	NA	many	TGTGCCAGCAGGGATACCGTCGGGTCACCCCTCCACTTT	CASRDTVGSPLHF
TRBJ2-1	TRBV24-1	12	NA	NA	TGTGCCACCAGCCTATTGGGGAATGAGCAGTTCTTC	CATSLLGNEQFF
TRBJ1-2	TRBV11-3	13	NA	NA	TGTGCCAGCACCGGGGACGCCCTAGGTGGCTACACCTTC	CASTGDALGGYTF
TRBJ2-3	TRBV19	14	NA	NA	TGTGCCAGTGGGGTCCAACCTAGCACAGATACGCAGTATTTT	CASGVQPSTDTQYF
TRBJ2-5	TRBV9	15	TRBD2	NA	TGCGCCAGCAGCGTTTCTAGCGGGATCCCAGAGACCCAGTACTTC	CASSVSSGIPETQYF
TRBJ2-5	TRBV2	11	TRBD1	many	TGTGCCAGCGGGACAGGGGGGACCCAGTACTTC	CASGTGGTQYF
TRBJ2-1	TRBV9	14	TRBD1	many	TGTGCCAGCAGCGTCATGACAGGGCAGGCTGAGCAGTTCTTC	CASSVMTGQAEQFF
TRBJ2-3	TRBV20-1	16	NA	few	TGCAGTGCCCCTTCGTCACAGGGAATGGGGACAGATACGCAGTATTTT	CSAPSSQGMGTDTQYF
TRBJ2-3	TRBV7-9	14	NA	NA	TGTGCCAGCAGCCCAGGCGGCAACACAGATACGCAGTATTTT	CASSPGGNTDTQYF
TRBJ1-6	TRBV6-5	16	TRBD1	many	TGTGCCAGCAGTTACCAGGGACAGGACAGCACCTCACCCCTCCACTTT	CASSYQGQDSTSPLHF
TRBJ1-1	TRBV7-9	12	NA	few	TGTGCCAGCAGCTTAAAAGACGAAGGGGCTTTCTTT	CASSLKDEGAFF
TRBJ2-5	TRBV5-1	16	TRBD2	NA	TGCGCCAGCAGCCTGGGGACTAGCGGAACCCAAGAGACCCAGTACTTC	CASSLGTSGTQETQYF
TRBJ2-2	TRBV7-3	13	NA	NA	TGTGCCAGCAGCTCCCCAGTGAGCGGGGAGCTGTTTTTT	CASSSPVSGELFF
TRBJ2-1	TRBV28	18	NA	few	TGTGCCAGCAGTTTGGGTAGTCTGACCGGACCGGGGAGCGATGAGCAGTTCTTC	CASSLGSLTGPGSDEQFF
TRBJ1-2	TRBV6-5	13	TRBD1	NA	TGTGCCAGCAGTTACGACAGGGTGGATGGCTACACCTTC	CASSYDRVDGYTF
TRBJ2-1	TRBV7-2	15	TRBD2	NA	TGTGCCAGCAGCTCCGTAGCGGGAGTGCGTGGTGAGCAGTTCTTC	CASSSVAGVRGEQFF
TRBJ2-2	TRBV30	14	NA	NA	TGTGCCTGGAGAGGGTTGGGTGGAACCGGGGAGCTGTTTTTT	CAWRGLGGTGELFF
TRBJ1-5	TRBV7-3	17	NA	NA	TGTGCCAGCAGCTACCCAACGGCAGGGCTGCAGAATCAGCCCCAGCATTTT	CASSYPTAGLQNQPQHF
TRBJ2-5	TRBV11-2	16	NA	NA	TGTGCCAGCAGCAGAGGGGGGCGGGTTATCGAAGAGACCCAGTACTTC	CASSRGGRVIEETQYF
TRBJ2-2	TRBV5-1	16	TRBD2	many	TGCGCCAGCAGCTTGGTAGCTAGCGGAAACACCGGGGAGCTGTTTTTT	CASSLVASGNTGELFF
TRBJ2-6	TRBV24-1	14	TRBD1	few	TGTGCCACCAGTACAGGGGCTGGGGCCAACGTCCTGACTTTC	CATSTGAGANVLTF
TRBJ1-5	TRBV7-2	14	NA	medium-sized	TGTGCCAGCAGCTCCGGACAGCTTAATCAGCCCCAGCATTTT	CASSSGQLNQPQHF
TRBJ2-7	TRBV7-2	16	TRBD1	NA	TGTGCCAGCAGCCCGTACCTTACGGGACAGGGTCACGAGCAGTACTTC	CASSPYLTGQGHEQYF
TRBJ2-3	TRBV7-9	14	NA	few	TGTGCCAGCAGCTTAAAGGCCCGGACAGATACGCAGTATTTT	CASSLKARTDTQYF
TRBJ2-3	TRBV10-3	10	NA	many	TGTGCCACAGGAAAAGATACGCAGTATTTT	CATGKDTQYF
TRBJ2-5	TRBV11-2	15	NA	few	TGTGCCAGCAGCTTAATGGCTATCCCGGGAGAGACCCAGTACTTC	CASSLMAIPGETQYF
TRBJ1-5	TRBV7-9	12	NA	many	TGTGCCAGCAGGTACCAAGATCAGCCCCAGCATTTT	CASRYQDQPQHF
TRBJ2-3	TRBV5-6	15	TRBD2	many	TGTGCCAGCAGCCTGGCTAGCGGGTCGCGGGATACGCAGTATTTT	CASSLASGSRDTQYF
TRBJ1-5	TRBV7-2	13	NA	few	TGTGCCAGCAGCTTGGACAGAGGTCAGCCCCAGCATTTT	CASSLDRGQPQHF
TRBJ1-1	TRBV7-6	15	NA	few	TGTGCCAGCAGCTTCCGTCTCGACGGGGGGGCTGAAGCTTTCTTT	CASSFRLDGGAEAFF
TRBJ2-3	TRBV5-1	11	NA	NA	TGCGCCAGCAGCGCCACAGATACGCAGTATTTT	CASSATDTQYF
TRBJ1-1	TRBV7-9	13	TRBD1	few	TGTGCCAGCAGCCTTACAGGGGCCTCTGAAGCTTTCTTT	CASSLTGASEAFF
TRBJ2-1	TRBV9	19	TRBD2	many	TGTGCCAGCAGCGTCGGACTAGCGGGAGCCAAAAGCTCCTACAATGAGCAGTTCTTC	CASSVGLAGAKSSYNEQFF
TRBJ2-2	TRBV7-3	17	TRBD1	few	TGTGCCAGCAGCTTAACCCCCGGGACAGGGAACACCGGGGAGCTGTTTTTT	CASSLTPGTGNTGELFF
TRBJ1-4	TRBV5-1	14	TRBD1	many	TGCGCCAGCAGCTTAGACAGGGCGCATGAAAAACTGTTTTTT	CASSLDRAHEKLFF